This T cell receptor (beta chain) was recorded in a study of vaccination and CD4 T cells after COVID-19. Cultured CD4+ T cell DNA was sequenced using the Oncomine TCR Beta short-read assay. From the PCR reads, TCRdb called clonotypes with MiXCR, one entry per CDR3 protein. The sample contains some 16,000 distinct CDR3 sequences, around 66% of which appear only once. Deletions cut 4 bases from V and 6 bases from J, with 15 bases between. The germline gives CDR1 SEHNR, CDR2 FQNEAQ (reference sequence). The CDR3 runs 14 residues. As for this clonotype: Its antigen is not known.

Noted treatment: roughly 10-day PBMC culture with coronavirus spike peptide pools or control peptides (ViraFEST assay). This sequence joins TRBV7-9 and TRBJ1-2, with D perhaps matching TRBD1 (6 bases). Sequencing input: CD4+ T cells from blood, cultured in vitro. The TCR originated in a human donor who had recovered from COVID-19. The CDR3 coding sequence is TGTGCCAGCAGCTGGGCCACAGGGCCCCATGGCTACACCTTC. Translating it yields CASSWATGPHGYTF.